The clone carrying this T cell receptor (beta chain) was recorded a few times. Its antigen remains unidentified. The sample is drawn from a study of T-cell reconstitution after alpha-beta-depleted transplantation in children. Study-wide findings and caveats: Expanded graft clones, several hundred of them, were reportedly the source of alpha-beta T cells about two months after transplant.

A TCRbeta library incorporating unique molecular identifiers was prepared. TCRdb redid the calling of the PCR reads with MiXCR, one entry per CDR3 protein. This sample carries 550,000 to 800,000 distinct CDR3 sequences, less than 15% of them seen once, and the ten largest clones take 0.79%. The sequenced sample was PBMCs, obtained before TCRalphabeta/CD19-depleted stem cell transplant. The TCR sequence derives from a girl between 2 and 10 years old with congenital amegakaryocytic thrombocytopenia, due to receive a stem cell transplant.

CDR3 sequence reads: CASSLEGFSSYEQYF. For the CDR3, the DNA is TGCGCCAGCAGCTTGGAGGGCTTCAGCTCCTACGAGCAGTACTTC. The V call is TRBV5-1, the J call TRBJ2-7; D is undetermined. CDR3 size: 15 residues. Germline assignment: CDR1 SGHRS and CDR2 YFSETQ. Trimming removed 0 bases at V and 0 bases at J, with 10 bases between.